This paragraph reports one T cell receptor beta chain. The antigen it recognizes is unknown. Base qualities are missing; no much larger clone stands one base away. TCR CDR3 regions were amplified from genomic DNA by multiplex PCR using the deep immunoSEQ assay. Extracted genomic DNA from each cell subset was distributed evenly across all wells of several immunoSEQ 96-well plates, and each plate was treated as a replicate. For sorted subsets, each replicate PCR was loaded with 200 to 250 ng genomic DNA, equivalent to 30,000 or so T cell genomes. Purified libraries were measured with a Qubit 3.0 fluorometer, size-checked on a Bioanalyzer 2100, and measured again with the KAPA Library Quantification kit. Every immunoSEQ 96-well plate was sequenced on a separate single-read 150-cycle Illumina NextSeq 550 flow cell. Processing in the source paper ran as follows. Because only junctional sequences without quality scores were contained in the immunoSEQ output, filtering matching that applied to full-length reads could not be performed. To assign V/J genes and CDR3, sequences were annotated against IMGT germline references using PyIR, a Python wrapper for IgBLAST v1.9. Reads with weak V/J assignments (E-value above 1e-6), missing CDR3, stop codons, out-of-frame junctions, or ambiguous translated residues were removed. V3J clonotypes were defined as sequences sharing an identical inferred V gene, J gene, and CDR3 amino acid sequence. The percentage overlap between two repertoires was calculated by dividing the number of shared unique clonotypes by the size of the smaller repertoire. Repertoire richness was assessed with RTK rarefaction, the Chao1 estimator, and Recon v2.1 estimates of unobserved clonotypes. Generation probabilities were computed with OLGA for all TCRbeta clonotypes obtained by the gDNA method from a few donors. TCRdb stores this immuneACCESS table with in-frame sequences only. Part of the clones is absent; in the studies checked, under half of the shortfall reflects unresolved V genes, and no reason is known for the rest. D and trimming come from the DNA, and the V and J calls and clone size come from that table. The sample records about 2.4 million clones, more than 85% of which are singletons. Of the sample, 0.36% is held by the ten largest clones.

The donors were healthy, HIV-negative adults with no recently reported acute infections or vaccinations. Every donor was a Caucasian adult living in Nashville, Tennessee, USA. CD4+ T cells were enriched by magnetic negative selection, after which naive cells were positively selected on CD45RA and the negative fraction was taken as the memory subset. After blood collection by leukapheresis, PBMCs were isolated using Ficoll-Histopaque density gradient centrifugation and then cryopreserved in the vapor phase of liquid nitrogen. Purity and quantity of every magnetically sorted T cell population were checked by analytical flow cytometry. From each sorted fraction, genomic DNA was isolated and quantified by UV absorbance on a Nanodrop 2000c. V lost 7 bases and J lost 4 bases, and the count of bases not matched to a germline gene is 13. Including the terminal cysteine and phenylalanine, the CDR3 comprises 15 residues. The retained sequence is limited to the CDR3, 45 bases, with the frame set at the first base. Taken from the germline V gene, the CDR1 and CDR2 loops are SQVTM and ANQGSEA.

This sample was taken from a study of shared clonotypes between healthy human individuals (TCRdb year 2020). In the study overall: The cohort comprised two women and a few men aged 18 to 49 years. Different laboratories and diverse techniques were used to prepare libraries and sequence TCR repertoires, to increase sequencing depth and limit assay-specific biases. Each donor's leukapheresis produced roughly between about 0.9 and 9.5 billion PBMCs. For each donor, three plates each were used for CD4 naive and CD4 memory, two plates were used for CD8 naive, and one plate was used for CD8 memory. To estimate repertoire size and how much clonotype sharing occurs between individuals, the study deeply sequenced the blood TCR repertoires of about 5 healthy adults. What the study reported, not specific to this receptor: Even with the large sequencing depth, rarefaction of the sorted-subset datasets indicated that sequencing was incomplete. Higher generation probabilities were observed for clonotypes shared by all four sorted-subset donors than for non-shared clonotypes. The genetic and exposure-history diversity represented was limited by the small number of donors. Across a handful of donors, about 5.2% of naive CD4, roughly 3.5% of naive CD8, approximately 2.5% of memory CD4, and 0.4% to 0.45% of memory CD8 clonotypes were shared. Pairwise subsampling indicated that sequencing depth was expected to affect the degree of clonotype sharing among donors. Naive subsets generally had larger estimated clonotype richness than memory subsets. Sampling was restricted to blood, and TCR repertoires in tissue are likely to differ from TCR repertoires in blood.

This chain joins TRBV29-1 to TRBJ2-1; 7 junctional bases match TRBD2. Material: naive CD4+ T cells from PBMCs. What this sample's cell subset or site label stands for: CD45RA+ positively selected. The clonotype was recovered from a man aged 18 to 30 in good health. Some clones in this sample may be carry-over from other donors' samples. The CDR3 is CSAPDGSSGYNEQFF. The nucleotide sequence is TGCAGCGCCCCCGACGGGTCTAGCGGATACAATGAGCAGTTCTTC.